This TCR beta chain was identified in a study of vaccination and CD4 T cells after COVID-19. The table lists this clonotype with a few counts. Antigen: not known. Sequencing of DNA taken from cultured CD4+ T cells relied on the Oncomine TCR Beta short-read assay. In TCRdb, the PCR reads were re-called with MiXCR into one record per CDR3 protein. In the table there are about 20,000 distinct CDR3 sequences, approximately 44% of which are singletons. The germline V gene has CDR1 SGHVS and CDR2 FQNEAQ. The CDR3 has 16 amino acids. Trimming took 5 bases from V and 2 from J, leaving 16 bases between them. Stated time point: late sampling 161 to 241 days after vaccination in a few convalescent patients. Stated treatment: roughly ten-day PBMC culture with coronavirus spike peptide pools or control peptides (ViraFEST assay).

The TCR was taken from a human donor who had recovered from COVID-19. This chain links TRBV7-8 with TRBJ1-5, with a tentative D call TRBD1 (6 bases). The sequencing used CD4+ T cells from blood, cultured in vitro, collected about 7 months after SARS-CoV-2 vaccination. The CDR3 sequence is CASSGRGAFGNQPQHF. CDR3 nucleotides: TGTGCCAGCAGCGGACGGGGGGCGTTCGGCAATCAGCCCCAGCATTTT. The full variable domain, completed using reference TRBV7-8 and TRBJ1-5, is GAGVSQSPRYKVAKRGQDVALRCDPISGHVSLFWYQQALGQGPEFLTYFQNEAQLDKSGLPSDRFFAERPEGSVSTLKIQRTQQEDSAVYLCASSGRGAFGNQPQHFGDGTRLSIL.